Included here is one TCR beta chain sequence, with context. The data stem from a study of blood T cell repertoires in COVID-19. Overall study context: Sites in the United States, Italy and Spain provided acute and convalescent COVID-19 samples. Sources were T cells, B-cell-depleted T cells, or PBMCs; the material itself was cDNA or gDNA.

The CDR3 sequence is 17 residues long. Germline V gene sequence: CDR1 KGHSH, CDR2 LQKENI. V trimming: 1 base; J trimming: 1 base; junction bases outside the gene matches: 4. Study processing details: Amplifying reference gene primers gave estimates of nucleated cell counts. Some clones are missing from TCRdb's copy, which holds only in-frame ones; the method was immunoSEQ multiplex PCR. That table supplies the V and J calls and clone size; D and trimming were determined from the DNA. The data show around 150,000 clones, 78% seen once. Sequenced sample: peripheral blood. This receptor was obtained from a man in his 60s who had recovered from COVID-19. This chain connects TRBV18 to TRBJ2-2; TRBD1 matches 9 bases. CDR3 nucleotide sequence: TGTGCCAGCTCACCACGGACAGGGGCAAGGAACACCGGGGAGCTGTTTTTT. Translation: CASSPRTGARNTGELFF. The full variable domain, rest sourced from reference TRBV18 and TRBJ2-2, is NAGVMQNPRHLVRRRGQEARLRCSPMKGHSHVYWYRQLPEEGLKFMVYLQKENIIDESGMPKERFSAEFPKEGPSILRIQQVVRGDSAAYFCASSPRTGARNTGELFFGEGSRLTVL.